This is a list of T cell receptor beta chains from one sample in a study of CD8 T cells in ankylosing spondylitis. TCRdb reanalysed the 5' RACE reads using MiXCR and keeps one entry per CDR3 protein. The data show fewer than 750,000 distinct CDR3 sequences, around 20% seen once. Sequencing used blood, either unsorted or a sorted T cell fraction (not recorded which). These receptors came from a male donor with ankylosing spondylitis. Each CDR3 is given with its conserved first and last residue. Each record gives: CDR3 DNA, CDR3 protein, CDR3 length, V gene, D gene, J gene, clone size. D genes are given only for firm matches. A clone size is listed for some rows: how often the clone was seen (once, few, many), or a class if it is expanded.

cdr3_nt: TGTGCCAGCAGCCAAGAAGTGGGGTTGGGTGGCTACACCTTC
cdr3_aa: CASSQEVGLGGYTF
cdr3_length: 14
v_call: TRBV3-1
d_call: -
j_call: TRBJ1-2
clone_size: many

cdr3_nt: TGTGCCAGCAGTTTCCAATTAGCGGGAGACTACGAGCAGTACTTC
cdr3_aa: CASSFQLAGDYEQYF
cdr3_length: 15
v_call: TRBV11-1
d_call: TRBD2
j_call: TRBJ2-7
clone_size: few

cdr3_nt: TGCAGTGCTAGAGATGCGGGGGATCCTCCCTACGAGCAGTACTTC
cdr3_aa: CSARDAGDPPYEQYF
cdr3_length: 15
v_call: TRBV20-1
d_call: TRBD2
j_call: TRBJ2-7
clone_size: few

cdr3_nt: TGCGCCAGCAGTCGACAGGGGGTAAGCAATGAGCAGTTCTTC
cdr3_aa: CASSRQGVSNEQFF
cdr3_length: 14
v_call: TRBV10-2
d_call: TRBD1
j_call: TRBJ2-1
clone_size: few

cdr3_nt: TGCAGCGTCAGGGGCCCAGCTGGGGAGACCCAGTACTTC
cdr3_aa: CSVRGPAGETQYF
cdr3_length: 13
v_call: TRBV29-1
d_call: -
j_call: TRBJ2-5
clone_size: few

cdr3_nt: TGCGCCAGCAGCCAAGGACTAGCGGGAGTGGGGACTAGCACAGATACGCAGTATTTT
cdr3_aa: CASSQGLAGVGTSTDTQYF
cdr3_length: 19
v_call: TRBV4-3
d_call: TRBD2
j_call: TRBJ2-3
clone_size: -

cdr3_nt: TGCAGTGCTTCCCAGGGGGGAAACACCATATATTTT
cdr3_aa: CSASQGGNTIYF
cdr3_length: 12
v_call: TRBV20-1
d_call: -
j_call: TRBJ1-3
clone_size: -

cdr3_nt: TGCGCCAGCAGCTCCGCCCCATCGACAGGAACTAATGAAAAACTGTTTTTT
cdr3_aa: CASSSAPSTGTNEKLFF
cdr3_length: 17
v_call: TRBV5-1
d_call: -
j_call: TRBJ1-4
clone_size: -

cdr3_nt: TGTGCCAGCAGCCATACTAGAAGCCTTTACGAGCAGTACTTC
cdr3_aa: CASSHTRSLYEQYF
cdr3_length: 14
v_call: TRBV13
d_call: -
j_call: TRBJ2-7
clone_size: few

cdr3_nt: TGTGCCAGCAGTGCAGGACTAGCGGTGGGCACAGATACGCAGTATTTT
cdr3_aa: CASSAGLAVGTDTQYF
cdr3_length: 16
v_call: TRBV12-3/TRBV12-4
d_call: TRBD2
j_call: TRBJ2-3
clone_size: few

cdr3_nt: TGTGCCAGCAGTTACTCGGGGAACAATGAGCAGTTCTTC
cdr3_aa: CASSYSGNNEQFF
cdr3_length: 13
v_call: TRBV6-5
d_call: -
j_call: TRBJ2-1
clone_size: few

cdr3_nt: TGTGCCAGCAGTTCCTCCTACGGATTTGGGTCTCTAGGAGAGACCCAGTACTTC
cdr3_aa: CASSSSYGFGSLGETQYF
cdr3_length: 18
v_call: TRBV28
d_call: -
j_call: TRBJ2-5
clone_size: -

cdr3_nt: TGTGCCAGCAGTGACCAGGCGGGAGGGCCCACCGATACGCAGTATTTT
cdr3_aa: CASSDQAGGPTDTQYF
cdr3_length: 16
v_call: TRBV6-4
d_call: TRBD2
j_call: TRBJ2-3
clone_size: -

cdr3_nt: TGTGCCAGCAGCCTGACAGGGAACGTGGGAAACACCATATATTTT
cdr3_aa: CASSLTGNVGNTIYF
cdr3_length: 15
v_call: TRBV12-3/TRBV12-4
d_call: TRBD1
j_call: TRBJ1-3
clone_size: many

cdr3_nt: TGTGCCAGCAGCCTCATGCGGGAAGTGCAGTATTTT
cdr3_aa: CASSLMREVQYF
cdr3_length: 12
v_call: TRBV7-2
d_call: -
j_call: TRBJ2-3
clone_size: -

cdr3_nt: TGCGCCAGCAGCTTGACAGCTAACTATGGCTACACCTTC
cdr3_aa: CASSLTANYGYTF
cdr3_length: 13
v_call: TRBV5-1
d_call: -
j_call: TRBJ1-2
clone_size: many

cdr3_nt: TGTGCCAGCAGCCTACCCAGAGAGGTAAACACTGAAGCTTTCTTT
cdr3_aa: CASSLPREVNTEAFF
cdr3_length: 15
v_call: TRBV7-8
d_call: -
j_call: TRBJ1-1
clone_size: few

cdr3_nt: TGTGCCAGCAGCACAGGACAGGGAAGTCAGCCCCAGCATTTT
cdr3_aa: CASSTGQGSQPQHF
cdr3_length: 14
v_call: TRBV7-2
d_call: TRBD1
j_call: TRBJ1-5
clone_size: -

cdr3_nt: TGTGCCAGCAGGCCGGACAGGAACACTGAAGCTTTCTTT
cdr3_aa: CASRPDRNTEAFF
cdr3_length: 13
v_call: TRBV27
d_call: -
j_call: TRBJ1-1
clone_size: -

cdr3_nt: TGTGCCAGCAGCTTCCCCCTGGACAGGTCATCCTACAATGAGCAGTTCTTC
cdr3_aa: CASSFPLDRSSYNEQFF
cdr3_length: 17
v_call: TRBV6-2/TRBV6-3
d_call: TRBD1
j_call: TRBJ2-1
clone_size: few

cdr3_nt: TGTGCCAGCAGCTTAAGCGGGGAGACCCAGTACTTC
cdr3_aa: CASSLSGETQYF
cdr3_length: 12
v_call: TRBV7-9
d_call: -
j_call: TRBJ2-5
clone_size: many

cdr3_nt: TGCAGCGCTGCGGTCGCTAGCGGTTACCAAGAGACCCAGTACTTC
cdr3_aa: CSAAVASGYQETQYF
cdr3_length: 15
v_call: TRBV29-1
d_call: TRBD2
j_call: TRBJ2-5
clone_size: many

cdr3_nt: TGTGCCTGGCGTACGGACGGCCCAAAGTCACCCCTCCACTTT
cdr3_aa: CAWRTDGPKSPLHF
cdr3_length: 14
v_call: TRBV30
d_call: -
j_call: TRBJ1-6
clone_size: -

cdr3_nt: TGTGCCAGCAGTGAATTTGGGGGGTACCAAGAGACCCAGTACTTC
cdr3_aa: CASSEFGGYQETQYF
cdr3_length: 15
v_call: TRBV25-1
d_call: -
j_call: TRBJ2-5
clone_size: -

cdr3_nt: TGTGCCACCACCTGGGCGGGGAACAATGAGCAGTTCTTC
cdr3_aa: CATTWAGNNEQFF
cdr3_length: 13
v_call: TRBV27
d_call: -
j_call: TRBJ2-1
clone_size: -

cdr3_nt: TGTGCCAGCAGCCCTGGACGGGTAGGGGTCAATGAGCAGTTCTTC
cdr3_aa: CASSPGRVGVNEQFF
cdr3_length: 15
v_call: TRBV7-7
d_call: -
j_call: TRBJ2-1
clone_size: -

cdr3_nt: TGCGCCAGCAGCCAAGACGGCAGGCAGCTTCATGAAGCTTTCTTT
cdr3_aa: CASSQDGRQLHEAFF
cdr3_length: 15
v_call: TRBV4-1
d_call: -
j_call: TRBJ1-1
clone_size: -

cdr3_nt: TGTGCCAGCAGTTACCTCGTGTGGCAGGGGGAATACGAGCAGTACTTC
cdr3_aa: CASSYLVWQGEYEQYF
cdr3_length: 16
v_call: TRBV6-5
d_call: TRBD1
j_call: TRBJ2-7
clone_size: few

cdr3_nt: TGTGCCAGCAGCTTAGTTGGGCTACGGACGGACACAGATACGCAGTATTTT
cdr3_aa: CASSLVGLRTDTDTQYF
cdr3_length: 17
v_call: TRBV11-2
d_call: -
j_call: TRBJ2-3
clone_size: -

cdr3_nt: TGTGCCAGCAGCCCCGAACTAGCGGGGTATTCTTACAATGAGCAGTTCTTC
cdr3_aa: CASSPELAGYSYNEQFF
cdr3_length: 17
v_call: TRBV7-6
d_call: TRBD2
j_call: TRBJ2-1
clone_size: -

cdr3_nt: TGCAGCGTTGAAGATAAGGGGGGCCCAGAGACCCAGTACTTC
cdr3_aa: CSVEDKGGPETQYF
cdr3_length: 14
v_call: TRBV29-1
d_call: -
j_call: TRBJ2-5
clone_size: few

cdr3_nt: TGCAGTGCTAGAGATTACAGCCAGGGGACAACTAATGAAAAACTGTTTTTT
cdr3_aa: CSARDYSQGTTNEKLFF
cdr3_length: 17
v_call: TRBV20-1
d_call: -
j_call: TRBJ1-4
clone_size: -

cdr3_nt: TGCAGCGTGAGCAACACTGAAGCTTTCTTT
cdr3_aa: CSVSNTEAFF
cdr3_length: 10
v_call: TRBV29-1
d_call: -
j_call: TRBJ1-1
clone_size: -

cdr3_nt: TGCGCCAGCAGCACCCAGGGGACCCCCTACGAGCAGTACTTC
cdr3_aa: CASSTQGTPYEQYF
cdr3_length: 14
v_call: TRBV5-1
d_call: -
j_call: TRBJ2-7
clone_size: few

cdr3_nt: TGTGCCAGCAGCCAAGGACTAGCGGCTTCTAATGAGCAGTTCTTC
cdr3_aa: CASSQGLAASNEQFF
cdr3_length: 15
v_call: TRBV3-1
d_call: TRBD2
j_call: TRBJ2-1
clone_size: -

cdr3_nt: TGTGCCAGCAGTCGACACCTGAATGAGCAGTTCTTC
cdr3_aa: CASSRHLNEQFF
cdr3_length: 12
v_call: TRBV28
d_call: -
j_call: TRBJ2-1
clone_size: many

cdr3_nt: TGTGCCAGCAGTGGAGGGGAATCGGGGGAAAAACTGTTTTTT
cdr3_aa: CASSGGESGEKLFF
cdr3_length: 14
v_call: TRBV2
d_call: -
j_call: TRBJ1-4
clone_size: -

cdr3_nt: TGTGCCAGCACCCCATTGGGGGAGGTAACCTACGAGCAGTACTTC
cdr3_aa: CASTPLGEVTYEQYF
cdr3_length: 15
v_call: TRBV7-9
d_call: -
j_call: TRBJ2-7
clone_size: -

cdr3_nt: TGTGCCACCGATAGGACAGGGCATTCCTACAATGAGCAGTTCTTC
cdr3_aa: CATDRTGHSYNEQFF
cdr3_length: 15
v_call: TRBV6-1
d_call: TRBD1
j_call: TRBJ2-1
clone_size: -

cdr3_nt: TGCGCCAGCAGCTGGCCGGGACAGGGAAATTTATATACGCAGTATTTT
cdr3_aa: CASSWPGQGNLYTQYF
cdr3_length: 16
v_call: TRBV5-1
d_call: TRBD1
j_call: TRBJ2-3
clone_size: -

cdr3_nt: TGCGCCAGCAGCCAATTTGAGAACACTGAAGCTTTCTTT
cdr3_aa: CASSQFENTEAFF
cdr3_length: 13
v_call: TRBV4-1
d_call: -
j_call: TRBJ1-1
clone_size: few

cdr3_nt: TGTGCCAGCAGCCATCGACCCAGTGGGGCTCAATTTGGAAACACCATATATTTT
cdr3_aa: CASSHRPSGAQFGNTIYF
cdr3_length: 18
v_call: TRBV7-8
d_call: -
j_call: TRBJ1-3
clone_size: many

cdr3_nt: TGCAGCGTTGAAGCCCCGACGGACTCGTACTCCTACGAGCAGTACTTC
cdr3_aa: CSVEAPTDSYSYEQYF
cdr3_length: 16
v_call: TRBV29-1
d_call: -
j_call: TRBJ2-7
clone_size: few

cdr3_nt: TGTGCCAGCAGTGAGGACAGTACCTACGAGCAGTACTTC
cdr3_aa: CASSEDSTYEQYF
cdr3_length: 13
v_call: TRBV25-1
d_call: -
j_call: TRBJ2-7
clone_size: -

cdr3_nt: TGTGCCAGCAAGGGGGAATCGGAGACCGGGGAGCTGTTTTTT
cdr3_aa: CASKGESETGELFF
cdr3_length: 14
v_call: TRBV6-4
d_call: -
j_call: TRBJ2-2
clone_size: -

cdr3_nt: TGTGCCAGCAGTTCCCGGGACAGCGCCTATAACTATGGCTACACCTTC
cdr3_aa: CASSSRDSAYNYGYTF
cdr3_length: 16
v_call: TRBV12-3/TRBV12-4
d_call: TRBD1
j_call: TRBJ1-2
clone_size: few

cdr3_nt: TGCGCCAGCAGCTGGGGGCAAACCACAGCCCCTGGGGAGCTGTTTTTT
cdr3_aa: CASSWGQTTAPGELFF
cdr3_length: 16
v_call: TRBV5-1
d_call: -
j_call: TRBJ2-2
clone_size: few

cdr3_nt: TGTGCCAGCAGTTTCGAAGGGAGGCTCACAGATACGCAGTATTTT
cdr3_aa: CASSFEGRLTDTQYF
cdr3_length: 15
v_call: TRBV28
d_call: -
j_call: TRBJ2-3
clone_size: few

cdr3_nt: TGTGCCAGCAGTGTTAACAGGGGCTACGAGCAGTACTTC
cdr3_aa: CASSVNRGYEQYF
cdr3_length: 13
v_call: TRBV2
d_call: TRBD1
j_call: TRBJ2-7
clone_size: few

cdr3_nt: TGTGCCAGCAGGAACGATAGGGACACCAGGGAGACCCAGTACTTC
cdr3_aa: CASRNDRDTRETQYF
cdr3_length: 15
v_call: TRBV7-2
d_call: -
j_call: TRBJ2-5
clone_size: -

cdr3_nt: TGCGCCAGCAGCTTTTCACCAACTAATGAAAAACTGTTTTTT
cdr3_aa: CASSFSPTNEKLFF
cdr3_length: 14
v_call: TRBV5-1
d_call: -
j_call: TRBJ1-4
clone_size: -

cdr3_nt: TGTGCCAACAGGCTGGGAAACACCATATATTTT
cdr3_aa: CANRLGNTIYF
cdr3_length: 11
v_call: TRBV19
d_call: -
j_call: TRBJ1-3
clone_size: -

cdr3_nt: TGTGCCAGCAGCTTGGGGGGCAGGGACCTCTACGAGCAGTACTTC
cdr3_aa: CASSLGGRDLYEQYF
cdr3_length: 15
v_call: TRBV7-9
d_call: -
j_call: TRBJ2-7
clone_size: -

cdr3_nt: TGCAGCGTTGAAGGGCAGGTTGACAGTACCAACACTGAAGCTTTCTTT
cdr3_aa: CSVEGQVDSTNTEAFF
cdr3_length: 16
v_call: TRBV29-1
d_call: -
j_call: TRBJ1-1
clone_size: few

cdr3_nt: TGTGCCAGCAGTTTCGGAGGGAAGGGAACCCACGAGCAGTACTTC
cdr3_aa: CASSFGGKGTHEQYF
cdr3_length: 15
v_call: TRBV27
d_call: -
j_call: TRBJ2-7
clone_size: -

cdr3_nt: TGTGCCAGCAGCCAAGGATTTGAGGGTGCGAGCAATCAGCCCCAGCATTTT
cdr3_aa: CASSQGFEGASNQPQHF
cdr3_length: 17
v_call: TRBV3-1
d_call: -
j_call: TRBJ1-5
clone_size: many

cdr3_nt: TGCAGCGTTGAAGATGGGAGGGCTAACTATGGCTACACCTTC
cdr3_aa: CSVEDGRANYGYTF
cdr3_length: 14
v_call: TRBV29-1
d_call: -
j_call: TRBJ1-2
clone_size: few

cdr3_nt: TGTGCCCAAAGCGGGAGGTCGGACGGGGAGCTGTTTTTT
cdr3_aa: CAQSGRSDGELFF
cdr3_length: 13
v_call: TRBV7-9
d_call: TRBD2
j_call: TRBJ2-2
clone_size: -

cdr3_nt: TGCAGCGTTGGGAGTAGCGTCTACGAGCAGTACTTC
cdr3_aa: CSVGSSVYEQYF
cdr3_length: 12
v_call: TRBV29-1
d_call: -
j_call: TRBJ2-7
clone_size: few

cdr3_nt: TGTGCCAGCAGTGGGGTGGGAAGTAACTATGGCTACACCTTC
cdr3_aa: CASSGVGSNYGYTF
cdr3_length: 14
v_call: TRBV25-1
d_call: -
j_call: TRBJ1-2
clone_size: few